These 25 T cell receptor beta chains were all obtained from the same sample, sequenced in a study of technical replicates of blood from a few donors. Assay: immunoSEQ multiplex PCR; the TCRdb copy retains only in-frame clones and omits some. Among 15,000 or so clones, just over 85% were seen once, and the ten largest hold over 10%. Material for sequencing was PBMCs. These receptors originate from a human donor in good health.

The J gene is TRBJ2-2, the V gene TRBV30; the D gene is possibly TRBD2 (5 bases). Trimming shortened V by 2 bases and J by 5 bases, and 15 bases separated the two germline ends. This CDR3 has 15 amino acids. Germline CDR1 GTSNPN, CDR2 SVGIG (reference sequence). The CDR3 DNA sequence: TGTGCCTGGAGTTACTCCTTTCGGAGGACCGGGGAGCTGTTTTTT. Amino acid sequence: CAWSYSFRRTGELFF.

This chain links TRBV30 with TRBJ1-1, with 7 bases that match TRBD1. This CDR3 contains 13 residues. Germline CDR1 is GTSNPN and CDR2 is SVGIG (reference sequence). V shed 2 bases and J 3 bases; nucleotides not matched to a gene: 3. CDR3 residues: CAWSIQGDTEAFF. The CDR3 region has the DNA TGTGCCTGGAGTATCCAGGGGGACACTGAAGCTTTCTTT.

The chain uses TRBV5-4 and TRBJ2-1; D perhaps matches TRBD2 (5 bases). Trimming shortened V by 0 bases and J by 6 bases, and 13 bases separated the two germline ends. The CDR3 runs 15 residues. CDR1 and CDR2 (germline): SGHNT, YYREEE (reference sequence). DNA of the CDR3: TGTGCCAGCAGCTTGGATTCTAGCCGGACCAATGAGCAGTTCTTC. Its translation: CASSLDSSRTNEQFF.

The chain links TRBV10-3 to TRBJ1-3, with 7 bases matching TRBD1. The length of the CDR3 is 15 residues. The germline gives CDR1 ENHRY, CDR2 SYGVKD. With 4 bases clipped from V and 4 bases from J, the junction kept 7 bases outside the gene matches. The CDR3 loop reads CAISAQQGSGNTIYF. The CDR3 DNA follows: TGTGCCATCAGTGCCCAACAGGGGTCAGGAAACACCATATATTTT.

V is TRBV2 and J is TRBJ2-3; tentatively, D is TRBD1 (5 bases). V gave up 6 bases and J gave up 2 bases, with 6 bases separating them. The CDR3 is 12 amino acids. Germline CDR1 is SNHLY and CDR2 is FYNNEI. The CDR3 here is CASRDNTDTQYF. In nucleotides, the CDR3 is TGTGCCAGCAGGGACAACACAGATACGCAGTATTTT.

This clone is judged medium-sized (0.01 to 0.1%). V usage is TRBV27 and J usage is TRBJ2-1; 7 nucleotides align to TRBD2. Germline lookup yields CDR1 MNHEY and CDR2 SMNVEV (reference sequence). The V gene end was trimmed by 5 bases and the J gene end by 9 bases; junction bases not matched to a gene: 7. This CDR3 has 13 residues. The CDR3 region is CASSPTSAGEQFF. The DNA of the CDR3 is TGTGCCAGCAGTCCAACTAGCGCCGGTGAGCAGTTCTTC.

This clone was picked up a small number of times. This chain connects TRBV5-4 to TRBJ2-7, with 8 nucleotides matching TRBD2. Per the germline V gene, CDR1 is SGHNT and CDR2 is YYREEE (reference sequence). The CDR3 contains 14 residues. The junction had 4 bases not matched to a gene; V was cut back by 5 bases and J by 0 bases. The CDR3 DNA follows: TGTGCCAGCAGGTCCAGCGGGAGCTCCTACGAGCAGTACTTC. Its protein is CASRSSGSSYEQYF. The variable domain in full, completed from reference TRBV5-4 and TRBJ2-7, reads ETGVTQSPTHLIKTRGQQVTLRCSSQSGHNTVSWYQQALGQGPQFIFQYYREEENGRGNFPPRFSGLQFPNYSSELNVNALELDDSALYLCASRSSGSSYEQYFGPGTRLTVT.

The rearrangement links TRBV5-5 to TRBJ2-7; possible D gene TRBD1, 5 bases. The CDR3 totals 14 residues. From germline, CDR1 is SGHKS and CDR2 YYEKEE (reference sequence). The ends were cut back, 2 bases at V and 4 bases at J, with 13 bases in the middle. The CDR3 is CASSFLGEGYEQYF. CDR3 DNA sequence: TGTGCCAGCAGCTTTTTAGGGGAAGGGTACGAGCAGTACTTC.

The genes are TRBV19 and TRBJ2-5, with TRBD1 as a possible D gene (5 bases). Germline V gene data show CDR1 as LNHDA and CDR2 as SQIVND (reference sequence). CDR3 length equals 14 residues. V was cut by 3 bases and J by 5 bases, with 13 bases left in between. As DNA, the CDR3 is TGTGCCAGTAGTATTTACCAGGGATTGGAGACCCAGTACTTC. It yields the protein CASSIYQGLETQYF.

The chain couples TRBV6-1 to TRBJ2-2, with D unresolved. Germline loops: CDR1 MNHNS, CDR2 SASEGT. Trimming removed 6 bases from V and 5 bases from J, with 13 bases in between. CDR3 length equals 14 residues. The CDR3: CASSAFGYTGELFF. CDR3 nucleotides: TGTGCCAGCAGCGCCTTCGGGTATACCGGGGAGCTGTTTTTT.

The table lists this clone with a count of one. This CDR3 reads CASSARTGGNQETQYF. The CDR3 DNA follows: TGCGCCAGCAGCGCCCGGACTGGCGGGAACCAAGAGACCCAGTACTTC. The rearrangement links TRBV5-1 to TRBJ2-5, with D perhaps TRBD2 (6 bases). Trimming took off 4 bases at V and 0 bases at J, with 16 bases between the two ends. The CDR3 length is 16 residues. Germline V gene lookup returns CDR1 SGHRS and CDR2 YFSETQ.

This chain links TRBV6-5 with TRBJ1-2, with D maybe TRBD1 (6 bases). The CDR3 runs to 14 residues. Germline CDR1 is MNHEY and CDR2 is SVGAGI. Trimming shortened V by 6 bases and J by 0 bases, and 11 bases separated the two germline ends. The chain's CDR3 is CASRDSQANYGYTF. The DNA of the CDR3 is TGTGCCAGCAGGGACAGCCAAGCTAACTATGGCTACACCTTC.

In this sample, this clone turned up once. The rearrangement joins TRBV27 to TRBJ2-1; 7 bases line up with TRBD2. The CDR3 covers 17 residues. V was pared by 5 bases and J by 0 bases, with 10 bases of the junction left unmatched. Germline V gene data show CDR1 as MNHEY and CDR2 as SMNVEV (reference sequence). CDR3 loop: CASSVTTSVSSYNEQFF. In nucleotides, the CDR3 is TGTGCCAGCAGTGTGACCACTAGCGTGAGCTCCTACAATGAGCAGTTCTTC.

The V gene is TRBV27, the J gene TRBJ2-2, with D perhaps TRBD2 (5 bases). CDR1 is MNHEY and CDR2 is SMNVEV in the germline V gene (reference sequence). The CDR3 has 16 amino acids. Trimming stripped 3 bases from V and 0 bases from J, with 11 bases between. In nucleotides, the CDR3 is TGTGCCAGCAGTTTCACGGCTAGCCCGAACACCGGGGAGCTGTTTTTT. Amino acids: CASSFTASPNTGELFF.

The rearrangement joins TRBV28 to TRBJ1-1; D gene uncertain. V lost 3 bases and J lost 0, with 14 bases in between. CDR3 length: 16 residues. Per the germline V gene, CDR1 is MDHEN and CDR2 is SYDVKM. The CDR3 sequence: CASSFPQGLMNTEAFF. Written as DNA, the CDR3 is TGTGCCAGCAGTTTCCCTCAAGGACTGATGAACACTGAAGCTTTCTTT.

The CDR3 coding sequence is TGTGCCAGTAGATCTACAGGGGAAAATCCCTACGAGCAGTACTTC. Translation gives CASRSTGENPYEQYF. The V gene is TRBV19, the J gene TRBJ2-7; TRBD1 matches 7 bases. The CDR3 is 15 amino acids. Trimming cost V 6 bases and J 2 bases; bases outside gene matches: 10. In germline, CDR1 is LNHDA, CDR2 SQIVND (reference sequence).

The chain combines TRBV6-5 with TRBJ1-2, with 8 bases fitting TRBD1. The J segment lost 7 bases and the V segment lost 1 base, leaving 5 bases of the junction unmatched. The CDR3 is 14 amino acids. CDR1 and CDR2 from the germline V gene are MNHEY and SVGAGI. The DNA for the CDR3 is TGTGCCAGCAGTTACTTACCGGGACAGGCTGGCTACACCTTC. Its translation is CASSYLPGQAGYTF.

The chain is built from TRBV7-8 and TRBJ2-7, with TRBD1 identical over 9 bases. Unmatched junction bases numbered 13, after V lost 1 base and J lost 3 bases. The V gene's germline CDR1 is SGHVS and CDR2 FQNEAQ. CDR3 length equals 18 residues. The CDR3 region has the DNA TGTGCCAGCAGCTTAGGGACAGGGGAAGATGGCCTTTACTACGAGCAGTACTTC. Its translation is CASSLGTGEDGLYYEQYF.

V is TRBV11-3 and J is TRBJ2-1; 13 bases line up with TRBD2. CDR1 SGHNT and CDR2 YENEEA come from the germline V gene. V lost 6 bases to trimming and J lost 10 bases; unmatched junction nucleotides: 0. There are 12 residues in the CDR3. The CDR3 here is CASRLAGGEQFF. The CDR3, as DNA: TGTGCCAGCAGACTAGCGGGAGGGGAGCAGTTCTTC.

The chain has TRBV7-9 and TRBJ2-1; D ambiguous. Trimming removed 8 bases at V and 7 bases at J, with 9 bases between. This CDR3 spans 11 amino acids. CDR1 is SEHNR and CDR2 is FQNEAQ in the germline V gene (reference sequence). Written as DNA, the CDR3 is TGTGCCAGCGATCGGCGGAATGAGCAGTTCTTC. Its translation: CASDRRNEQFF.

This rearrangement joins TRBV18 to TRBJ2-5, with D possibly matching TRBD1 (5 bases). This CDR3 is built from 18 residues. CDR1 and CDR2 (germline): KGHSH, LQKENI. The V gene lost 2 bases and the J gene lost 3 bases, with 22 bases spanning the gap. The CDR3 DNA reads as TGTGCCAGCTCACCATCAAGTTCGGTGAACACAGGAAAAGAGACCCAGTACTTC. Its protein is CASSPSSSVNTGKETQYF.

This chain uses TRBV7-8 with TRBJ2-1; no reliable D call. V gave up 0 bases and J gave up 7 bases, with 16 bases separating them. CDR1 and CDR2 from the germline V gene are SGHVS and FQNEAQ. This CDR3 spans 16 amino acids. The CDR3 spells CASSLARHLPWNEQFF. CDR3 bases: TGTGCCAGCAGCTTAGCGCGCCACCTCCCTTGGAATGAGCAGTTCTTC.

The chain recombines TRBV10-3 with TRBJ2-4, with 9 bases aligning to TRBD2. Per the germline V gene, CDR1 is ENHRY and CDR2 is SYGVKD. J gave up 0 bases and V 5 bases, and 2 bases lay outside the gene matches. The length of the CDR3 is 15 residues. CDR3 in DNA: TGTGCCATCAGTAATAGCGGGAGAGCCAAAAACATTCAGTACTTC. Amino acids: CAISNSGRAKNIQYF.

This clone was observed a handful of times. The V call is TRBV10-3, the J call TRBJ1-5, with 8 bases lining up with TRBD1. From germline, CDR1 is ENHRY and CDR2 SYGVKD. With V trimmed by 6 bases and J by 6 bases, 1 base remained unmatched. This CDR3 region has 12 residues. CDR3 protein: CAIRGTGQPQHF. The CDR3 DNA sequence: TGTGCCATCAGAGGGACAGGTCAGCCCCAGCATTTT.

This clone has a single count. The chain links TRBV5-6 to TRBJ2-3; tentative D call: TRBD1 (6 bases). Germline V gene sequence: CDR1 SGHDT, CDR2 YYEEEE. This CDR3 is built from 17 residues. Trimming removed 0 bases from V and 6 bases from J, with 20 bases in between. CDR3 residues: CASSLDISWGTGDTQYF. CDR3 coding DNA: TGTGCCAGCAGCTTGGATATATCCTGGGGAACAGGGGATACGCAGTATTTT.